Listed below are T cell receptor beta chains from one sample, sequenced in a study of blood T cell repertoires in COVID-19. The table came from immunoSEQ multiplex PCR; TCRdb's copy has only in-frame clones and leaves some out. The data contain just over 300,000 clones, around 89% of them singletons. Material for sequencing was PBMCs or T cells enriched from blood (not recorded which). These receptors originate from a woman aged 18-29 years with acute COVID-19. Both conserved end residues are part of each CDR3. D genes are given only for firm matches. Part of the rows lack a size; the others show once, few, many or a class for expanded clones.

cdr3_nt: TGTGCCAGCAGTGACAGGGTCGGCTACACCTTC; cdr3_aa: CASSDRVGYTF; d_call: TRBD1; j_call: TRBJ1-2; v_call: TRBV28; clone_size: once
cdr3_nt: TGTGCCAGCACCAATGGACTGTACACTGAAGCTTTCTTT; cdr3_aa: CASTNGLYTEAFF; d_call: NA; j_call: TRBJ1-1; v_call: TRBV12-3/TRBV12-4; clone_size: NA
cdr3_nt: TGTGCCAGCAGTTACTCGGGCCTAGCTGGTAATGAGCAGTTCTTC; cdr3_aa: CASSYSGLAGNEQFF; d_call: NA; j_call: TRBJ2-1; v_call: TRBV6-5; clone_size: few
cdr3_nt: TGTGCCAGCTCACCATCAACCGGGGAGCTGTTTTTT; cdr3_aa: CASSPSTGELFF; d_call: NA; j_call: TRBJ2-2; v_call: TRBV18; clone_size: NA
cdr3_nt: TGTGCCACCAGCAGAGACTGGGCAGGGGGAAGGCAGACCCAGTACTTC; cdr3_aa: CATSRDWAGGRQTQYF; d_call: TRBD1; j_call: TRBJ2-5; v_call: TRBV15; clone_size: NA
cdr3_nt: TGTGCCAGCTCACTCCGGACTAGCCCGGACGAGCAGTACTTC; cdr3_aa: CASSLRTSPDEQYF; d_call: TRBD2; j_call: TRBJ2-7; v_call: TRBV18; clone_size: NA
cdr3_nt: TGTGCCAGCAGGGAGACAGGGGGGAATGAAAAACTGTTTTTT; cdr3_aa: CASRETGGNEKLFF; d_call: TRBD1; j_call: TRBJ1-4; v_call: TRBV28; clone_size: NA
cdr3_nt: TGTGCCAGCAGTTTAGAGGGCAGCTCCTATAATTCACCCCTCCACTTT; cdr3_aa: CASSLEGSSYNSPLHF; d_call: NA; j_call: TRBJ1-6; v_call: TRBV28; clone_size: NA
cdr3_nt: TGTGCCACCAGTGAGGATCTAGCGGGAGGGACAGATACGCAGTATTTT; cdr3_aa: CATSEDLAGGTDTQYF; d_call: TRBD2; j_call: TRBJ2-3; v_call: TRBV24-1; clone_size: NA
cdr3_nt: TGTGCCAGTAGTATCGCGTGGACAGCAGGGCAGCCCCAGCATTTT; cdr3_aa: CASSIAWTAGQPQHF; d_call: NA; j_call: TRBJ1-5; v_call: TRBV19; clone_size: NA
cdr3_nt: TGTGCCAGCAGCTTAGGACAGGTCCTCTCCTACGAGCAGTACTTC; cdr3_aa: CASSLGQVLSYEQYF; d_call: NA; j_call: TRBJ2-7; v_call: TRBV7-9; clone_size: NA
cdr3_nt: TGTGCCAGCAGCAATACAGGGGTTGGCTACACCTTC; cdr3_aa: CASSNTGVGYTF; d_call: TRBD1; j_call: TRBJ1-2; v_call: TRBV7-9; clone_size: NA
cdr3_nt: TGCAGCGGTTTGGCATTGAACACTGAAGCTTTCTTT; cdr3_aa: CSGLALNTEAFF; d_call: NA; j_call: TRBJ1-1; v_call: TRBV29-1; clone_size: NA
cdr3_nt: TGTGCCAGCAGCGTAGTTGCAGGGGGCACCGGGGAGCTGTTTTTT; cdr3_aa: CASSVVAGGTGELFF; d_call: TRBD1; j_call: TRBJ2-2; v_call: TRBV9; clone_size: NA
cdr3_nt: TGTGCCAGCAGTCTTCAGGGTTATGGTAATTCACCCCTCCACTTT; cdr3_aa: CASSLQGYGNSPLHF; d_call: NA; j_call: TRBJ1-6; v_call: TRBV2; clone_size: NA
cdr3_nt: TGTGCCAGTAGTCTCAACCCCGGACAGCCGGGGAACATTCAGTACTTC; cdr3_aa: CASSLNPGQPGNIQYF; d_call: NA; j_call: TRBJ2-4; v_call: TRBV19; clone_size: NA
cdr3_nt: TGTGCCAGCAGCCAACCTGGGGGCAGGGAAAAGCAGTACTTC; cdr3_aa: CASSQPGGREKQYF; d_call: NA; j_call: TRBJ2-7; v_call: TRBV7-9; clone_size: NA
cdr3_nt: TGTGCCAGCAGCGGAGCCCTAAGGGGGATAGCGGGATCCGGGGAGCTGTTTTTT; cdr3_aa: CASSGALRGIAGSGELFF; d_call: TRBD2; j_call: TRBJ2-2; v_call: TRBV9; clone_size: NA
cdr3_nt: TGTGCCAGCAGCTTAGGTAGCGGGAGGACCACCGGGGAGCTGTTTTTT; cdr3_aa: CASSLGSGRTTGELFF; d_call: TRBD2; j_call: TRBJ2-2; v_call: TRBV7-2; clone_size: once
cdr3_nt: TGTGCCAGCAGCCAAGGGGTGGGCGGGAGAACGGAGACCCAGTACTTC; cdr3_aa: CASSQGVGGRTETQYF; d_call: TRBD2; j_call: TRBJ2-5; v_call: TRBV14; clone_size: NA
cdr3_nt: TGTGCCTGGAGTTTTTACGGAGGGAATGAGCAGTTCTTC; cdr3_aa: CAWSFYGGNEQFF; d_call: NA; j_call: TRBJ2-1; v_call: TRBV30; clone_size: once
cdr3_nt: TGTGCCAGCAGTCTCGACAGGACTAATTCACCCCTCCACTTT; cdr3_aa: CASSLDRTNSPLHF; d_call: NA; j_call: TRBJ1-6; v_call: TRBV6-5; clone_size: NA
cdr3_nt: TGTGCCAGCAGCTTTATGGGGCCTTCTAGGGCCGAGACCCAGTACTTC; cdr3_aa: CASSFMGPSRAETQYF; d_call: NA; j_call: TRBJ2-5; v_call: TRBV11-2; clone_size: NA
cdr3_nt: TGTGCCAGCAGCTTGGGGGAGAGCGGGGAGCTGTTTTTT; cdr3_aa: CASSLGESGELFF; d_call: NA; j_call: TRBJ2-2; v_call: TRBV5-6; clone_size: NA
cdr3_nt: TGTGCCAGCAGTTTCACTAGCTCCTACAATGAGCAGTTCTTC; cdr3_aa: CASSFTSSYNEQFF; d_call: NA; j_call: TRBJ2-1; v_call: TRBV27; clone_size: NA
cdr3_nt: TGTGCCAGCAGCCCCCCCAGACAGGCCGATGAGCAGTTCTTC; cdr3_aa: CASSPPRQADEQFF; d_call: NA; j_call: TRBJ2-1; v_call: TRBV7-9; clone_size: NA
cdr3_nt: TGTGCCAGCAGCCTTAGCCGACAGGGGACGCAGTATTTT; cdr3_aa: CASSLSRQGTQYF; d_call: TRBD1; j_call: TRBJ2-3; v_call: TRBV28; clone_size: NA
cdr3_nt: TGCAGCGTGGCACGACTAGCGGGAGTCTACAATGAGCAGTTCTTC; cdr3_aa: CSVARLAGVYNEQFF; d_call: TRBD2; j_call: TRBJ2-1; v_call: TRBV29-1; clone_size: once
cdr3_nt: TGTGCCAGCAGCTTGGCGGGACTAGTTTCTTCCTCCTACGAGCAGTACTTC; cdr3_aa: CASSLAGLVSSSYEQYF; d_call: TRBD2; j_call: TRBJ2-7; v_call: TRBV13; clone_size: NA
cdr3_nt: TGTGCCAGCAGTTACACAGGGGGTACCACCGGGGAGCTGTTTTTT; cdr3_aa: CASSYTGGTTGELFF; d_call: TRBD1; j_call: TRBJ2-2; v_call: TRBV6-5; clone_size: once
cdr3_nt: TGTGCCAGCAGTTTGAGCGGATTCTCCTATAATTCACCCCTCCACTTT; cdr3_aa: CASSLSGFSYNSPLHF; d_call: NA; j_call: TRBJ1-6; v_call: TRBV28; clone_size: NA
cdr3_nt: TGTGCCTGGAGCCGGGACAGTAATCAGCCCCAGCATTTT; cdr3_aa: CAWSRDSNQPQHF; d_call: TRBD1; j_call: TRBJ1-5; v_call: TRBV30; clone_size: NA
cdr3_nt: TGCGCCAGCAGCCAAGAAGAAATTTCAGGACAGGGGGCGCGGGAGACCCAGTACTTC; cdr3_aa: CASSQEEISGQGARETQYF; d_call: TRBD1; j_call: TRBJ2-5; v_call: TRBV4-1; clone_size: once
cdr3_nt: TGTGCCAGCAGCCGAGGGGGCTCCTATAATTCACCCCTCCACTTT; cdr3_aa: CASSRGGSYNSPLHF; d_call: NA; j_call: TRBJ1-6; v_call: TRBV11-2; clone_size: few
cdr3_nt: TGTGCCATCAGTGACTCGGGAGGCGAGCAGTACTTC; cdr3_aa: CAISDSGGEQYF; d_call: TRBD2; j_call: TRBJ2-7; v_call: TRBV10-3; clone_size: few
cdr3_nt: TGTGCCTGGAGCGACAGGGTCATAATTGCGGACTATGGCTACACCTTC; cdr3_aa: CAWSDRVIIADYGYTF; d_call: TRBD1; j_call: TRBJ1-2; v_call: TRBV30; clone_size: NA
cdr3_nt: TGTGCCTCTGGAAGGGGATCTGAGTCCGGGGAGCTGTTTTTT; cdr3_aa: CASGRGSESGELFF; d_call: NA; j_call: TRBJ2-2; v_call: TRBV30; clone_size: NA
cdr3_nt: TGTGCCAGCAGTGAACCCACGTTCGGGTACGAGCAGTACTTC; cdr3_aa: CASSEPTFGYEQYF; d_call: NA; j_call: TRBJ2-7; v_call: TRBV2; clone_size: NA
cdr3_nt: TGTGCCAGCAGTTTCACAGGGAGCAATCAGCCCCAGCATTTT; cdr3_aa: CASSFTGSNQPQHF; d_call: NA; j_call: TRBJ1-5; v_call: TRBV27; clone_size: NA
cdr3_nt: TGTGCCTGGAGGTTGGACAACTCCTACGAGCAGTACTTC; cdr3_aa: CAWRLDNSYEQYF; d_call: NA; j_call: TRBJ2-7; v_call: TRBV30; clone_size: NA
cdr3_nt: TGTGCCAGCAGTGTGGGCCGTATAGCTTTCTTT; cdr3_aa: CASSVGRIAFF; d_call: NA; j_call: TRBJ1-1; v_call: TRBV25-1; clone_size: NA
cdr3_nt: TGTGCCAGTCGGACAGGGGATAGTGAAGATACGCAGTATTTT; cdr3_aa: CASRTGDSEDTQYF; d_call: TRBD1; j_call: TRBJ2-3; v_call: TRBV19; clone_size: NA
cdr3_nt: TGTGCCAGCAGTCCCCCCGGGTTGTTTTCGGTCCAGTACTTC; cdr3_aa: CASSPPGLFSVQYF; d_call: NA; j_call: TRBJ2-5; v_call: TRBV27; clone_size: NA